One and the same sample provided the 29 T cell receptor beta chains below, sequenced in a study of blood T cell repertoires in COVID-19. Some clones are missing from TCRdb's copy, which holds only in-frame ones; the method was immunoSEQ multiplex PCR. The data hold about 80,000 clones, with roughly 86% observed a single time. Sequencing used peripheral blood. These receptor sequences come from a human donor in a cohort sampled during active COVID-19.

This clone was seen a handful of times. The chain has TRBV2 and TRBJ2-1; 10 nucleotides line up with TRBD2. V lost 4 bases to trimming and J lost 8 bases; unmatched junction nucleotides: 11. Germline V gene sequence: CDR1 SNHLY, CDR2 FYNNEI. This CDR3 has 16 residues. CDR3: CASSARTSGTGDEQFF. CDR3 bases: TGTGCCAGCAGTGCCCGGACTAGCGGAACGGGGGATGAGCAGTTCTTC.

CDR3 sequence reads: CASSWGGVGQETQYF. CDR3 in DNA: TGTGCCAGCAGTTGGGGGGGAGTGGGCCAAGAGACCCAGTACTTC. The chain uses TRBV6-5 and TRBJ2-5; 7 nucleotides align to TRBD2. CDR1 MNHEY and CDR2 SVGAGI come from the germline V gene. This CDR3 spans 15 amino acids. V lost 4 bases and J lost 1; bases outside the gene matches: 6.

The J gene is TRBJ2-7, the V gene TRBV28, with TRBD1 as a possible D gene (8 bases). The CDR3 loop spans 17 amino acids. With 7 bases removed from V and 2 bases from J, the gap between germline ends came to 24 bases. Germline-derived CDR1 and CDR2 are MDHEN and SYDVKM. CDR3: CASIRAGPGGVAYEQYF. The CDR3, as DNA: TGTGCCAGCATCCGAGCGGGACCAGGGGGCGTGGCCTACGAGCAGTACTTC.

This chain's CDR3 is CASSRQGTEAFF. In nucleotides, the CDR3 is TGTGCCAGTAGCAGACAGGGTACTGAAGCTTTCTTT. The gene calls are TRBV19 and TRBJ1-1; 7 bases map to TRBD1. From germline, CDR1 is LNHDA and CDR2 SQIVND (reference sequence). The CDR3 sequence is 12 residues long. Trimming cost V 6 bases and J 5 bases; bases outside gene matches: 3.

CDR3 region: CASSTYRGQAFF. In DNA, the CDR3 is TGTGCCAGCAGTACCTACAGGGGGCAAGCTTTCTTT. The rearrangement links TRBV27 to TRBJ1-1; 9 bases match TRBD1. In germline, CDR1 is MNHEY, CDR2 SMNVEV (reference sequence). Trimming removed 5 bases from V and 9 bases from J; junction bases left unmatched: 4. This CDR3 has 12 residues.

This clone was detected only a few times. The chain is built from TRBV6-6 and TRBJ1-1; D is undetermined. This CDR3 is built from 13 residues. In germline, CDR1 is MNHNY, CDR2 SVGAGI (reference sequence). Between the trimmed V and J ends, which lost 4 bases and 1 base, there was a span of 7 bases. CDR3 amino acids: CASSSRPNTEAFF. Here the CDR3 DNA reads TGTGCCAGCAGTTCCAGGCCGAACACTGAAGCTTTCTTT.

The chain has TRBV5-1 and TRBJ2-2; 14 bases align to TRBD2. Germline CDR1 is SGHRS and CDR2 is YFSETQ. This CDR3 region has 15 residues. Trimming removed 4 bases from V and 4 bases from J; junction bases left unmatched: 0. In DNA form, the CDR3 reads TGCGCCAGCAGCGGGACTAGCGGGGGCACCGGGGAGCTGTTTTTT. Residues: CASSGTSGGTGELFF.

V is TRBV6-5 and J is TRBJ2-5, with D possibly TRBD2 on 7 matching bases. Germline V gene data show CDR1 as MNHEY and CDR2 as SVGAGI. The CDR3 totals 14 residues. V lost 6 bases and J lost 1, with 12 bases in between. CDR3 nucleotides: TGTGCCAGCAGATTACGGGGGGCCCAAGAGACCCAGTACTTC. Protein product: CASRLRGAQETQYF.

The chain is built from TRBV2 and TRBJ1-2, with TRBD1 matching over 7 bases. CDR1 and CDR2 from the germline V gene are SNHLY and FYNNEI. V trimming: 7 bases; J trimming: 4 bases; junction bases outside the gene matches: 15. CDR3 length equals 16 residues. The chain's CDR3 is CASKQEGAAPFYGYTF. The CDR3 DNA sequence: TGTGCCAGCAAACAAGAGGGGGCAGCCCCTTTCTATGGCTACACCTTC. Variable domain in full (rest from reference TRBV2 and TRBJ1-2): EPEVTQTPSHQVTQMGQEVILRCVPISNHLYFYWYRQILGQKVEFLVSFYNNEISEKSEIFDDQFSVERPDGSNFTLKIRSTKLEDSAMYFCASKQEGAAPFYGYTFGSGTRLTVV.

The CDR3 region has the DNA TGTGCCACCGGGGGGGCCGACGGGGAGCTGTTTTTT. This gives the protein CATGGADGELFF. The rearrangement uses TRBV10-3 and TRBJ2-2; 8 nucleotides line up with TRBD2. With 10 bases clipped from V and 7 bases from J, the junction kept 5 bases outside the gene matches. Germline V lookup: CDR1 ENHRY, CDR2 SYGVKD. The CDR3 contains 12 residues.

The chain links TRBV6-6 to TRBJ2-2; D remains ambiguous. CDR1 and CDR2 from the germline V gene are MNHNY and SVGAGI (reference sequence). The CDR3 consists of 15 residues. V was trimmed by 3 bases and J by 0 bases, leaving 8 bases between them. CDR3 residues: CASSYLTANTGELFF. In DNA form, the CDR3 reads TGTGCCAGCAGTTATCTTACAGCGAACACCGGGGAGCTGTTTTTT.

The CDR3 region has the DNA TGTGCCAGCAGACAGGGGAACACTGAAGCTTTCTTT. Amino acid sequence: CASRQGNTEAFF. The chain uses TRBV25-1 and TRBJ1-1; a weak D match, TRBD1 (6 bases). Germline V gene lookup returns CDR1 MGHDK and CDR2 SYGVNS. The CDR3 length is 12 residues. Trimming stripped 6 bases from V and 1 base from J, with 6 bases between.

This CDR3 reads CASSGTVNSPLHF. The CDR3 DNA sequence: TGTGCCAGCAGCGGGACAGTTAATTCACCCCTCCACTTT. The chain couples TRBV7-9 to TRBJ1-6; 7 bases are shared with TRBD1. CDR1 and CDR2 (germline): SEHNR, FQNEAQ (reference sequence). This CDR3 is 13 amino acids long. After removal of 5 bases from V and 6 bases from J, the junction contained 1 base not matched to a gene.

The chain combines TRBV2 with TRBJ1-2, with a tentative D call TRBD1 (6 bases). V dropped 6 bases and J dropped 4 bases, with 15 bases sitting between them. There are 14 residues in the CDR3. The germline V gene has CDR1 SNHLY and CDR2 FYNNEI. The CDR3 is CASRQGVTIYGYTF. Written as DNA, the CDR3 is TGTGCCAGCAGACAGGGAGTAACCATCTATGGCTACACCTTC. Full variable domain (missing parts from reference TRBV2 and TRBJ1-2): EPEVTQTPSHQVTQMGQEVILRCVPISNHLYFYWYRQILGQKVEFLVSFYNNEISEKSEIFDDQFSVERPDGSNFTLKIRSTKLEDSAMYFCASRQGVTIYGYTFGSGTRLTVV.

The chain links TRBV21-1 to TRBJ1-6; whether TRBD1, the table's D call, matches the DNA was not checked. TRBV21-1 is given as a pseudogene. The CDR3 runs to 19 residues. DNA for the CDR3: TGTGCCAGCAGCACTCGATCGACAGGGCCTGAAATGGGCAATTCACCCCTCCACTTT. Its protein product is CASSTRSTGPEMGNSPLHF.

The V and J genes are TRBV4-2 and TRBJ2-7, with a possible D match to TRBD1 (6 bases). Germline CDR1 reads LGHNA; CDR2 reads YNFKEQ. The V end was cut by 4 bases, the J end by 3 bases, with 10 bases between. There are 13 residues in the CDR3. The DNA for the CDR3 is TGTGCCAGCAGCCTTGGGACAAACTACGAGCAGTACTTC. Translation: CASSLGTNYEQYF.

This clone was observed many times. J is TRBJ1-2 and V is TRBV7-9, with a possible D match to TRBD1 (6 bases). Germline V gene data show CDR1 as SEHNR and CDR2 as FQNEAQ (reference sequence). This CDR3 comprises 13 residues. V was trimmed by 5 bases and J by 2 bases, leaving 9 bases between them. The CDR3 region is CASSRGQNYGYTF. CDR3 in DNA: TGTGCCAGCAGCCGCGGACAGAACTATGGCTACACCTTC.

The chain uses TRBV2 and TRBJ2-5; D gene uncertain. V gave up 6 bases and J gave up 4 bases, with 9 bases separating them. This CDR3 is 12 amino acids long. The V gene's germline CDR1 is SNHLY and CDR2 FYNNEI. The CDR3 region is CASRSRLETQYF. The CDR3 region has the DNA TGTGCCAGCAGATCGAGATTAGAGACCCAGTACTTC.

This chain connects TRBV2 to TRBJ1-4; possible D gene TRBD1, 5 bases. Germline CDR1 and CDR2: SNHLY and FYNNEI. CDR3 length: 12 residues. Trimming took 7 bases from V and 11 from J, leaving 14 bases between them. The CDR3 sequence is CASKGGAGKLFF. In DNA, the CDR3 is TGTGCCAGCAAAGGCGGTGCAGGGAAACTGTTTTTT.

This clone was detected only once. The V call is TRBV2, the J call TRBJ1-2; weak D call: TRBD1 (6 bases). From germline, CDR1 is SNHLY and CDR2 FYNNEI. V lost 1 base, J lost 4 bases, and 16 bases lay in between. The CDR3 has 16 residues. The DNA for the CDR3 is TGTGCCAGCAGTGAAGGGTCGACAGGCTCGTTCTATGGCTACACCTTC. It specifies CASSEGSTGSFYGYTF. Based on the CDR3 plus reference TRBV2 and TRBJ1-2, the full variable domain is EPEVTQTPSHQVTQMGQEVILRCVPISNHLYFYWYRQILGQKVEFLVSFYNNEISEKSEIFDDQFSVERPDGSNFTLKIRSTKLEDSAMYFCASSEGSTGSFYGYTFGSGTRLTVV.

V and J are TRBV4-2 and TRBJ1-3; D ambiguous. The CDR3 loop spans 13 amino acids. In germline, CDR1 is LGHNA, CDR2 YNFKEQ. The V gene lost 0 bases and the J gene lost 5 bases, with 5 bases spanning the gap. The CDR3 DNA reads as TGTGCCAGCAGCCAAGATCTTAGAAACACCATATATTTT. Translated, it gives CASSQDLRNTIYF.

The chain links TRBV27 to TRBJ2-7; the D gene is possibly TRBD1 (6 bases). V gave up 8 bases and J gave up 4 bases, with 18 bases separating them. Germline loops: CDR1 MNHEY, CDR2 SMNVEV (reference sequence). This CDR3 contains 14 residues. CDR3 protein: CASLYRGHLYEQYF. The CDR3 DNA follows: TGTGCCAGCTTATACCGGGGACACCTATACGAGCAGTACTTC.

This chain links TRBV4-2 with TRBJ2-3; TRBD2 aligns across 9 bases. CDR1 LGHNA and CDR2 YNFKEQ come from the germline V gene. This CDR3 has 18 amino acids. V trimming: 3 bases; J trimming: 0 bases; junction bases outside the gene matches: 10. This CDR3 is CASSQGDIAGVSTDTQYF. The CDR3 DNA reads TGTGCCAGCAGCCAGGGCGACATAGCGGGAGTGAGCACAGATACGCAGTATTTT.

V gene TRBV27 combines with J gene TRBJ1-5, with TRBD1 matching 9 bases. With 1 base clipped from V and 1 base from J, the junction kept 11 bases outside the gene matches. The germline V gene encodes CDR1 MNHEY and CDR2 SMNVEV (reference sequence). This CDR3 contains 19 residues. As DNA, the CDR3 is TGTGCCAGCAGTTTATTTGGGACAGGGATCTCGAAGAGCAATCAGCCCCAGCATTTT. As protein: CASSLFGTGISKSNQPQHF.

The CDR3 coding sequence is TGTGCCAGCAGCCAAGGTTTCAGTACCTACGAGCAGTACTTC. This codes for CASSQGFSTYEQYF. This chain links TRBV3-1 (or the pseudogene TRBV3-2) with TRBJ2-7; D is ambiguous. Germline CDR1 LGHDT, CDR2 YNNKEL (reference sequence). Deletions cut 1 base from V and 2 bases from J, with 9 bases between. The CDR3 has 14 amino acids.

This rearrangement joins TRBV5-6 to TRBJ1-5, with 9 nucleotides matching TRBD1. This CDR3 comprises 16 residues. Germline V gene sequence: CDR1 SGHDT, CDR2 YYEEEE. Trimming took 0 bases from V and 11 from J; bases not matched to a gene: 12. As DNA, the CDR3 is TGTGCCAGCAGCTTGGGGGGACAGGGCAAGACCACGTCCCAGCATTTT. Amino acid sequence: CASSLGGQGKTTSQHF. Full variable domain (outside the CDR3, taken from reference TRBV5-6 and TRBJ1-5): DAGVTQSPTHLIKTRGQQVTLRCSPKSGHDTVSWYQQALGQGPQFIFQYYEEEERQRGNFPDRFSGHQFPNYSSELNVNALLLGDSALYLCASSLGGQGKTTSQHFGDGTRLSIL.

The CDR3: CATGRTNTGELFF. The CDR3 DNA sequence: TGTGCCACAGGAAGGACGAACACCGGGGAGCTGTTTTTT. V and J are TRBV2 and TRBJ2-2, with D uncertain. Germline CDR1 is SNHLY and CDR2 is FYNNEI. CDR3 size: 13 residues. V dropped 10 bases and J dropped 0 bases, with 9 bases sitting between them.

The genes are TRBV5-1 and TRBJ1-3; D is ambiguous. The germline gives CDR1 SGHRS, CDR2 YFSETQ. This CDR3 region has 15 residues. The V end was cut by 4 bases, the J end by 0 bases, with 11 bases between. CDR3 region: CASSLEGDSGNTIYF. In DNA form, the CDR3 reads TGCGCCAGCAGCCTGGAGGGAGACTCTGGAAACACCATATATTTT.

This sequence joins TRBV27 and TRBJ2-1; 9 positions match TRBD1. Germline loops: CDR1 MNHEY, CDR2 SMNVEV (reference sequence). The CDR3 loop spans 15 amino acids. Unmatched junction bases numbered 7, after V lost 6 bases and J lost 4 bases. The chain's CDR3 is CASSSTGQGYNEQFF. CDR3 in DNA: TGTGCCAGCAGCAGCACGGGACAGGGTTACAATGAGCAGTTCTTC.